The 22 T cell receptor beta chains below were found in one sample sequenced in a study of shared clonotypes between healthy human individuals. TCRdb's table, derived via immunoSEQ multiplex PCR, lists solely in-frame clones and lacks some. The top ten hold about 1.5% of the sample, which has some 1 million clones, 70% to 80% seen once. The sample taken for sequencing was memory CD4+ T cells sorted from blood. Subset described: CD45RA-negative fraction. All receptors come from a man in his late teens or twenties in good health.

Worth noting for this clone: The same CDR3 is also encoded by other DNA sequences in this sample. CDR3 bases: TGCGCCAGCAGCTTAGACAGGGCCGGGGAGCTGTTTTTT. Encoded protein: CASSLDRAGELFF. The chain has TRBV5-1 and TRBJ2-2; 7 positions match TRBD1. This CDR3 has 13 amino acids. V lost 2 bases and J lost 6; bases outside the gene matches: 1. Germline loops: CDR1 SGHRS, CDR2 YFSETQ.

This sequence joins TRBV6-6 and TRBJ1-6; D gene ambiguous. The CDR3 spans 13 residues. The V gene lost 3 bases and the J gene lost 6 bases, with 6 bases spanning the gap. Germline V gene sequence: CDR1 MNHNY, CDR2 SVGAGI (reference sequence). CDR3 residues: CASSYLGNSPLHF. For the CDR3, the DNA is TGTGCCAGCAGTTATTTGGGTAATTCACCCCTCCACTTT.

The J gene is TRBJ1-1, the V gene TRBV14; tentatively, D is TRBD1 (6 bases). CDR1 and CDR2 from the germline V gene are SGHDN and FVKESK. Trimming removed 0 bases at V and 0 bases at J, with 11 bases between. This CDR3 contains 16 residues. The CDR3 protein is CASSQDGTKLNTEAFF. The CDR3 bases are TGTGCCAGCAGCCAAGATGGGACAAAGCTGAACACTGAAGCTTTCTTT.

The chain links TRBV29-1 to TRBJ1-2; 7 bases are a match to TRBD1. This CDR3 is built from 15 residues. The germline V gene has CDR1 SQVTM and CDR2 ANQGSEA. With 0 bases clipped from V and 8 bases from J, the junction kept 12 bases outside the gene matches. CDR3 DNA sequence: TGCAGCGTTGAAGATGGGGCTCGACAGGGATTGGGCTACACCTTC. It translates to CSVEDGARQGLGYTF.

This clone was detected only once. At one of its ends the junction is not consistent with the germline gene, which may arise from a read error. V is TRBV7-7 and J is TRBJ2-3, with 10 bases matching TRBD1. CDR3 length: 15 amino acids. The germline gives CDR1 SSHAT, CDR2 FNYEAQ (reference sequence). The CDR3 nucleotides are TGTGCTAGCAGCACGGGACAGGGGCCCACAGATACGCAGTATTTT. This codes for CASSTGQGPTDTQYF. Full variable domain (remainder filled in from reference TRBV7-7 and TRBJ2-3): GAGVSQSPRYKVTKRGQDVTLRCDPISSHATLYWYQQALGQGPEFLTYFNYEAQPDKSGLPSDRFSAERPEGSISTLTIQRTEQRDSAMYRCASSTGQGPTDTQYFGPGTRLTVL.

The rearrangement joins TRBV15 to TRBJ2-7; 7 bases line up with TRBD1. The CDR3 runs to 16 residues. The germline V gene has CDR1 LNHNV and CDR2 YYDKDF (reference sequence). V shed 0 bases, J shed 3 bases, and the junction held 8 bases outside the gene matches. The CDR3 sequence: CATSRDFPGQNYEQYF. The DNA of the CDR3 is TGTGCCACCAGCAGAGATTTTCCGGGACAGAACTACGAGCAGTACTTC.

The chain joins TRBV14 to TRBJ1-1; no clear D. Looked up from germline, CDR1 is SGHDN and CDR2 is FVKESK. V was trimmed by 1 base and J by 12 bases, leaving 15 bases between them. The CDR3 consists of 13 residues. CDR3 residues: CASSQVLGWQTFF. DNA of the CDR3: TGTGCCAGCAGCCAAGTTTTAGGGTGGCAAACTTTCTTT.

The CDR3 region has the DNA TGTGCCAGCAGCCCGGGCGGACAGGATTATGGCTACACCTTC. Translation gives CASSPGGQDYGYTF. This rearrangement joins TRBV5-4 to TRBJ1-2; 7 bases agree with TRBD1. The V gene end was trimmed by 4 bases and the J gene end by 5 bases; junction bases not matched to a gene: 8. The CDR3 extends over 14 amino acids. Germline V gene sequence: CDR1 SGHNT, CDR2 YYREEE (reference sequence).

This chain joins TRBV20-1 and TRBJ2-3; D uncertain. Germline V gene sequence: CDR1 DFQATT, CDR2 SNEGSKA (reference sequence). This CDR3 region has 10 residues. Trimming left V 8 bases short and J 5 bases short, with 8 bases between. In DNA form, the CDR3 reads TGCAGTCCCCTGGGAGATACGCAGTATTTT. Amino acid sequence: CSPLGDTQYF.

The chain recombines TRBV28 with TRBJ2-5, with a tentative D call TRBD1 (6 bases). There are 15 residues in the CDR3. V lost 4 bases and J 4 bases, leaving 16 bases between the germline ends. Germline CDR1 and CDR2: MDHEN and SYDVKM. This CDR3 is CASSYRQVGSETQYF. CDR3 DNA: TGTGCCAGCAGTTACCGACAGGTCGGATCAGAGACCCAGTACTTC. Together with reference TRBV28 and TRBJ2-5, the CDR3 gives the full variable domain: DVKVTQSSRYLVKRTGEKVFLECVQDMDHENMFWYRQDPGLGLRLIYFSYDVKMKEKGDIPEGYSVSREKKERFSLILESASTNQTSMYLCASSYRQVGSETQYFGPGTRLLVL.

The chain recombines TRBV28 with TRBJ1-6, with D unresolved. CDR1 and CDR2 (germline): MDHEN, SYDVKM. The CDR3 is 13 amino acids. V shed 7 bases and J shed 10 bases, with 14 bases lying between them. CDR3 sequence (DNA): TGTGCCAGCAAGCCCCGCCCTGGATCACCCCTCCACTTT. It translates to CASKPRPGSPLHF.

The rearrangement links TRBV5-5 to TRBJ1-1; possibly TRBD1 for D (5 bases). Per germline, CDR1 SGHKS and CDR2 YYEKEE (reference sequence). This CDR3 region has 14 residues. The ends were cut back, 0 bases at V and 3 bases at J, with 9 bases in the middle. The CDR3 DNA follows: TGTGCCAGCAGCTTGGACCGGGGGGACACTGAAGCTTTCTTT. Protein sequence: CASSLDRGDTEAFF.

The J gene is TRBJ1-2, the V gene TRBV7-2; weak D call: TRBD1 (5 bases). With 4 bases removed from V and 1 base from J, the gap between germline ends came to 13 bases. This CDR3 comprises 15 residues. Germline values: CDR1 SGHTA, CDR2 FQGNSA. CDR3 protein: CASSSKGPLNYGYTF. The CDR3 coding sequence is TGTGCCAGCAGCTCTAAGGGGCCTCTTAACTATGGCTACACCTTC.

This clone was found once. The chain has TRBV6-6 and TRBJ2-1, with a tentative D call TRBD1 (6 bases). V shed 2 bases and J shed 4 bases, with 12 bases lying between them. This CDR3 contains 15 residues. CDR1 and CDR2 (germline): MNHNY, SVGAGI (reference sequence). The CDR3 DNA reads as TGTGCCAGCAGTTACGAGGGGGACCCTTACAATGAGCAGTTCTTC. Its translation is CASSYEGDPYNEQFF.

The V and J genes are TRBV5-6 and TRBJ2-2; 13 bases are shared with TRBD2. Germline V gives CDR1 SGHDT, CDR2 YYEEEE. The CDR3 covers 15 residues. Trimming at V came to 3 bases and at J to 5 bases, leaving 1 base not matched to a gene. The CDR3 protein is CASSSGLAGTGELFF. The DNA for the CDR3 is TGTGCCAGCAGCTCGGGACTAGCGGGAACCGGGGAGCTGTTTTTT.

The chain joins TRBV2 to TRBJ1-1; D gene ambiguous. Looked up from germline, CDR1 is SNHLY and CDR2 is FYNNEI. The germline V and J ends were trimmed by 5 bases and 5 bases, with 6 bases remaining between them. The CDR3 length is 11 residues. The CDR3 spells CASSLTTEAFF. DNA of the CDR3: TGTGCCAGCAGTCTTACAACTGAAGCTTTCTTT.

The chain uses TRBV5-1 and TRBJ2-5; the match to TRBD1 covers 9 bases. This CDR3 has 14 residues. From germline, CDR1 is SGHRS and CDR2 YFSETQ. Trimming at V came to 4 bases and at J to 4 bases, leaving 5 bases not matched to a gene. This CDR3 is CASSPMDRGETQYF. DNA for the CDR3: TGCGCCAGCAGCCCTATGGACAGGGGAGAGACCCAGTACTTC.

This clone showed up just once. This chain joins TRBV6-1 and TRBJ1-5, with D possibly being TRBD1 (6 bases). The V gene lost 8 bases and the J gene lost 0 bases, with 11 bases spanning the gap. The CDR3 runs 14 residues. The V gene's germline CDR1 is MNHNS and CDR2 SASEGT. The CDR3 spells CASAKGDSNQPQHF. The DNA for the CDR3 is TGTGCCAGCGCTAAGGGGGATAGCAATCAGCCCCAGCATTTT.

The rearrangement links TRBV5-1 to TRBJ2-5; D is uncertain. CDR3 length: 15 residues. Germline lookup yields CDR1 SGHRS and CDR2 YFSETQ. V shed 1 base and J shed 4 bases, with 14 bases lying between them. The CDR3 region is CASSLLGLVGETQYF. Here the CDR3 DNA reads TGCGCCAGCAGCTTGTTGGGCCTAGTCGGAGAGACCCAGTACTTC.

The V and J genes are TRBV5-4 and TRBJ2-2; TRBD1 or TRBD2 may be the D gene (5 bases each). The germline V gene has CDR1 SGHNT and CDR2 YYREEE (reference sequence). Trimming removed 4 bases at V and 2 bases at J, with 12 bases between. CDR3 length: 15 amino acids. This chain's CDR3 is CASSARDANTGELFF. The CDR3 DNA reads as TGTGCCAGCAGCGCCAGGGACGCAAACACCGGGGAGCTGTTTTTT.

V and J are TRBV4-1 and TRBJ2-7; 8 nucleotides align to TRBD2. This CDR3 has 16 residues. CDR1 is MGHRA and CDR2 is YSYEKL in the germline V gene. V was clipped by 2 bases and J by 1 base; unmatched bases: 7. DNA of the CDR3: TGCGCCAGCAGCCAAAATCCGGGACTAGGATCCTACGAGCAGTACTTC. This gives the protein CASSQNPGLGSYEQYF.

The chain's CDR3 is CASQATQDRIYEQYF. DNA for the CDR3: TGTGCCAGTCAAGCTACTCAGGACAGAATCTACGAGCAGTACTTC. The chain has TRBV6-1 and TRBJ2-7; D is possibly TRBD1 (6 bases). This CDR3 region has 15 residues. Germline CDR1 MNHNS, CDR2 SASEGT. Trimming removed 9 bases from V and 3 bases from J, with 21 bases in between.